These T cell receptor beta chains were read from a single sample in a study of blood T cells in healthy people across ages. TCRdb reprocessed the 5' RACE reads via MiXCR and lists one record per CDR3 protein. The sample contains about 720,000 distinct CDR3 sequences, 22% of which appear only once. Specimen: blood. The receptors here all came from a man aged 65 to 85 in good health. Each CDR3 is given with its conserved first and last residue. Each record gives: D gene, V gene, J gene, clone size, CDR3 protein, CDR3 DNA. The D gene is left open where the match is weak. Only part of the rows carry a size: once, few, many, or a class if the clone is expanded.

>-|TRBV11-2|TRBJ2-5|-
CASSSDQMGETQYF
TGTGCCAGCAGCTCCGACCAAATGGGAGAGACCCAGTACTTC
>TRBD1|TRBV7-8|TRBJ1-4|-
CASSKTGGATNEKLFF
TGTGCCAGCAGCAAGACAGGGGGAGCAACTAATGAAAAACTGTTTTTT
>-|TRBV18|TRBJ2-1|-
CASSPYMSGDRQFF
TGTGCCAGCTCACCATATATGTCGGGAGACAGGCAGTTCTTC
>-|TRBV20-1|TRBJ1-1|-
CSARNSGNTEAFF
TGCAGTGCCAGGAATTCAGGGAACACTGAAGCTTTCTTT
>-|TRBV7-9|TRBJ2-3|-
CARAEVTDTQYF
TGTGCCAGGGCGGAGGTCACAGATACGCAGTATTTT
>-|TRBV9|TRBJ2-1|-
CASSVDLGTYNGQFF
TGTGCCAGCAGCGTCGACCTGGGGACCTACAATGGGCAGTTCTTC
>-|TRBV7-9|TRBJ1-5|-
CASSSNEGGQPQHF
TGTGCCAGCAGCTCGAACGAGGGCGGTCAGCCCCAGCATTTT
>-|TRBV6-2/TRBV6-3|TRBJ2-1|-
CASSYSGRDLDEQFF
TGTGCCAGCAGTTACTCGGGACGGGATTTGGATGAGCAGTTCTTC
>TRBD1|TRBV30|TRBJ1-6|few
CAWNLGQGTSPLHF
TGTGCCTGGAATTTGGGACAGGGGACTTCACCCCTCCACTTT
>TRBD2|TRBV7-6|TRBJ2-1|few
CASSQTGTSDNEQFF
TGTGCCAGCAGCCAGACCGGGACTAGCGACAATGAGCAGTTCTTC
>-|TRBV15|TRBJ2-7|-
CATSRVKDSSYEQYF
TGTGCCACCAGCAGAGTAAAAGACAGTTCCTACGAGCAGTACTTC
>TRBD1|TRBV7-8|TRBJ1-6|-
CASSPDREAYNSPLHF
TGTGCCAGCAGCCCCGACAGGGAGGCCTATAATTCACCCCTCCACTTT
>TRBD2|TRBV9|TRBJ2-7|-
CASSVGLAETYEQYF
TGTGCCAGCAGCGTAGGGCTAGCGGAGACCTACGAGCAGTACTTC
>-|TRBV29-1|TRBJ1-1|-
CSVRGGNTEAFF
TGCAGCGTTCGGGGCGGCAACACTGAAGCTTTCTTT
>-|TRBV24-1|TRBJ2-5|-
CATSDPYDIQTQYF
TGTGCCACCAGTGATCCCTACGATATTCAGACCCAGTACTTC
>-|TRBV6-5|TRBJ2-3|few
CASIPAGRTDTQYF
TGTGCCAGCATCCCGGCAGGCCGCACAGATACGCAGTATTTT
>TRBD2|TRBV27|TRBJ2-1|-
CASRKAGSHYNEQFF
TGTGCCAGCAGAAAAGCGGGGTCACACTACAATGAGCAGTTCTTC
>-|TRBV28|TRBJ1-1|-
CASSSRGEMNTEAFF
TGTGCCAGCAGTTCCCGGGGGGAAATGAACACTGAAGCTTTCTTT
>-|TRBV3-1|TRBJ1-2|-
CASRPTGRNYGYTF
TGTGCCAGCAGACCTACAGGGCGTAACTATGGCTACACCTTC
>-|TRBV20-1|TRBJ1-2|-
CSARDSGEGQEGYTF
TGCAGTGCTAGAGATAGTGGGGAGGGGCAGGAGGGCTACACCTTC
>TRBD2|TRBV10-2|TRBJ2-1|-
CASSESISGYNEQFF
TGCGCCAGCAGTGAGTCTATTAGCGGGTACAATGAGCAGTTCTTC
>-|TRBV9|TRBJ2-5|-
CVSSVEEQETQYF
TGTGTCAGCAGCGTAGAAGAGCAAGAGACCCAGTACTTC
>TRBD2|TRBV9|TRBJ2-3|many
CASSPSGRRTDTQYF
TGTGCCAGCAGCCCTAGCGGACGCCGCACAGATACGCAGTATTTT
>-|TRBV2|TRBJ2-4|many
CASSPLSGVGKNIQYF
TGTGCCAGCAGCCCGTTATCGGGAGTCGGCAAAAACATTCAGTACTTC
>TRBD1|TRBV4-3|TRBJ2-3|-
CASSQDPGRGRTDTQYF
TGCGCCAGCAGCCAAGATCCGGGCAGGGGGCGTACAGATACGCAGTATTTT
>-|TRBV27|TRBJ2-5|-
CASSIVGVETQYF
TGTGCCAGCAGCATCGTAGGGGTGGAGACCCAGTACTTC
>-|TRBV3-1|TRBJ1-2|many
CASSQDQTNYGYTF
TGTGCCAGCAGCCAAGATCAGACCAACTATGGCTACACCTTC
>-|TRBV12-3/TRBV12-4|TRBJ1-2|few
CASRGLGVGGYTF
TGTGCCAGCCGGGGCTTGGGGGTCGGAGGCTACACCTTC
>-|TRBV20-1|TRBJ2-1|many
CSASGFGQGMNEQFF
TGCAGTGCTAGTGGTTTTGGGCAGGGGATGAATGAGCAGTTCTTC
>-|TRBV29-1|TRBJ2-3|-
CSVDGKAGSTDTQYF
TGCAGCGTTGATGGGAAGGCGGGGAGCACAGATACGCAGTATTTT
>TRBD2|TRBV18|TRBJ2-1|-
CASSPRRTSGENNEQFF
TGTGCCAGCTCACCTCGCCGGACTAGCGGGGAAAACAATGAGCAGTTCTTC
>TRBD1|TRBV20-1|TRBJ2-1|-
CSASRDRGNEQFF
TGCAGTGCTAGCCGGGACAGGGGGAATGAGCAGTTCTTC
>TRBD1|TRBV5-1|TRBJ1-6|-
CASSLYFGTENSPLHF
TGCGCCAGCAGCTTGTATTTTGGGACAGAAAATTCACCCCTCCACTTT
>-|TRBV9|TRBJ2-3|-
CASSAAPTGTDTQYF
TGTGCCAGCAGCGCGGCACCGACGGGCACAGATACGCAGTATTTT
>-|TRBV28|TRBJ2-5|few
CASSFRDEETQYF
TGTGCCAGCAGTTTCCGGGACGAGGAGACCCAGTACTTC
>TRBD2|TRBV10-3|TRBJ2-5|few
CAIMQTSGPQETQYF
TGTGCCATCATGCAGACTAGCGGCCCCCAAGAGACCCAGTACTTC
>-|TRBV19|TRBJ2-1|-
CASSIGDLYNEQFF
TGTGCCAGTAGTATAGGAGATCTATACAATGAGCAGTTCTTC